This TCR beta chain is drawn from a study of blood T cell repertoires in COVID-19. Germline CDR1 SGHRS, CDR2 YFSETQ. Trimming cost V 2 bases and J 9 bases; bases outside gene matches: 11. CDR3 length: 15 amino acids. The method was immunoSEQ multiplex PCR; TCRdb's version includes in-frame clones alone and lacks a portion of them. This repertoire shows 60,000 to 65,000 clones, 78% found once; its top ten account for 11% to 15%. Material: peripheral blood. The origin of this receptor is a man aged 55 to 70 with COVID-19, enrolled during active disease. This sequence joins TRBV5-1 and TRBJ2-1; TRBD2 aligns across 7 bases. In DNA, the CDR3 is TGCGCCAGCAGCTTTGGGGCGACTAGCCTCAGTGAGCAGTTCTTC. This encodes CASSFGATSLSEQFF.